This T cell receptor (beta chain) was profiled in a study of T cell changes during pregnancy in multiple sclerosis. This clone showed up just once. Per the germline V gene, CDR1 is LGHNA and CDR2 is YNFKEQ. CDR3 length: 15 residues. V was pared by 0 bases and J by 4 bases, with 7 bases between. The table came from immunoSEQ multiplex PCR; TCRdb's copy has only in-frame clones and leaves some out. This table holds around 70,000 clones, about 90% found once. The V and J genes are TRBV4-2 and TRBJ1-6; D is perhaps TRBD1 (5 bases). This specimen was peripheral blood, taken in the second trimester of pregnancy. The sequence came from a female donor with multiple sclerosis, enrolled in a pregnancy study. In nucleotides, the CDR3 is TGTGCCAGCAGCCAAGACCAGGGTTATAATTCACCCCTCCACTTT. Protein sequence: CASSQDQGYNSPLHF.